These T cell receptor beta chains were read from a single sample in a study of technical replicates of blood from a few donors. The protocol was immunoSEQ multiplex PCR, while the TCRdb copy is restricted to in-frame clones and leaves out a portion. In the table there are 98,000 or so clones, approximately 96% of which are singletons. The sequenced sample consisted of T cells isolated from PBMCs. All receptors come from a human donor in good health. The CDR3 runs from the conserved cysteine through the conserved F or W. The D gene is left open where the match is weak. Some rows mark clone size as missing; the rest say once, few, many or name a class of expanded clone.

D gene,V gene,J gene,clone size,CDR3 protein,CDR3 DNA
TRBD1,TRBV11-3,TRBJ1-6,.,CASSGQGDSPLHF,TGTGCCAGCTCGGGACAGGGGGATTCACCCCTCCACTTT
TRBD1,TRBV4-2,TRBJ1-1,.,CASSQAGQVRITEAFF,TGTGCCAGCAGCCAAGCCGGACAGGTACGAATCACTGAAGCTTTCTTT
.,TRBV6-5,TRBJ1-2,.,CASSSGILNYGYTF,TGTGCCAGCAGTTCAGGGATCCTTAACTATGGCTACACCTTC
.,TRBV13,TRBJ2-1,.,CASSFPRDSEQFF,TGTGCCAGCAGCTTTCCTCGCGATAGTGAGCAGTTCTTC
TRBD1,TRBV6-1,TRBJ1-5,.,CASRTGNNQPQHF,TGTGCCAGCCGGACAGGGAACAATCAGCCCCAGCATTTT
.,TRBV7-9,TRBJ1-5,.,CASSSSTGLSNQPQHF,TGTGCCAGCAGCTCCTCGACAGGACTTAGCAATCAGCCCCAGCATTTT
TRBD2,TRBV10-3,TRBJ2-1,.,CAISESRGLAGGNSYNEQFF,TGTGCCATCAGTGAGTCGAGGGGACTAGCGGGAGGGAACTCCTACAATGAGCAGTTCTTC
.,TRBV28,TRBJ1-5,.,CASTSGNQPQHF,TGTGCCAGCACGAGTGGCAATCAGCCCCAGCATTTT
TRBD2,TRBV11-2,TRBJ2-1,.,CASSLRTSGLSEQFF,TGTGCCAGCAGCTTACGGACTAGCGGATTAAGTGAGCAGTTCTTC
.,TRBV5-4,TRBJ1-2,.,CASSLFGGAAGTYGYTF,TGTGCCAGCAGCTTGTTCGGGGGGGCGGCAGGCACCTATGGCTACACCTTC
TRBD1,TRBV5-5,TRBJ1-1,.,CASSFNRGPRGTEAFF,TGTGCCAGCAGCTTCAACAGGGGGCCCCGGGGCACTGAAGCTTTCTTT
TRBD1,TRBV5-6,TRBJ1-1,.,CASSLDQGAVTEAFF,TGTGCCAGCAGCTTGGATCAGGGGGCGGTCACTGAAGCTTTCTTT
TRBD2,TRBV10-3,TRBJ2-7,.,CAISESKGLAVYYEQYF,TGTGCCATCAGTGAGTCGAAGGGACTAGCAGTTTACTACGAGCAGTACTTC
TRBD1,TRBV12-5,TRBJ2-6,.,CASGSPRPDRGLGSGANVLTF,TGTGCTAGTGGTTCCCCTCGCCCTGACAGGGGGCTAGGTTCTGGGGCCAACGTCCTGACTTTC
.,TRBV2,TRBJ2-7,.,CASTQDWIATYEQYF,TGTGCCAGCACCCAGGACTGGATCGCAACCTACGAGCAGTACTTC
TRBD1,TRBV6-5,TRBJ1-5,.,CASSYSGQGNQPQHF,TGTGCCAGCAGTTACTCGGGACAGGGTAATCAGCCCCAGCATTTT
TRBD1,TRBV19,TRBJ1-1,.,CATISSFRGLNTEAFF,TGTGCCACCATTAGTAGCTTCAGGGGGCTGAACACTGAAGCTTTCTTT
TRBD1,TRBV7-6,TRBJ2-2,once,CASIDKYRGAKSGELFF,TGTGCCAGCATAGACAAGTACAGGGGGGCGAAATCCGGGGAGCTGTTTTTT
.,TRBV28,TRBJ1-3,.,CASREPTISGNTIYF,TGTGCCAGCAGGGAACCGACAATCTCTGGAAACACCATATATTTT
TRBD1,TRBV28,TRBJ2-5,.,CASSRDRIQETQYF,TGTGCCAGCAGTCGGGACAGGATTCAAGAGACCCAGTACTTC
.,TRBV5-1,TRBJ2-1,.,CASSPQLSVEQFF,TGCGCCAGCAGCCCACAGTTGTCCGTTGAGCAGTTCTTC
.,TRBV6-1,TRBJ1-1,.,CASSRSVLYTEAFF,TGTGCCAGCAGTCGCAGTGTCCTTTACACTGAAGCTTTCTTT
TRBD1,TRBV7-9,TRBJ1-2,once,CASSPGTASLWGYTF,TGTGCCAGCAGCCCCGGGACAGCTTCACTCTGGGGCTACACCTTC
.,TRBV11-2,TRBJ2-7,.,CASSHDSYEQYF,TGTGCCAGCAGCCATGACAGCTACGAGCAGTACTTC
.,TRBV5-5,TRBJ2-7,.,CASSLAPYEQYF,TGTGCCAGCAGCTTGGCTCCTTACGAGCAGTACTTC
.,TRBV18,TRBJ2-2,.,CASSPLNRHMNTGELFF,TGTGCCAGCTCACCACTTAACAGACATATGAACACCGGGGAGCTGTTTTTT
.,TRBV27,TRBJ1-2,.,CASSGGGYGYTF,TGTGCCAGCAGTGGGGGCGGCTATGGCTACACCTTC
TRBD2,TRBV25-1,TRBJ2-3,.,CATALLAGVTDTQYF,TGTGCCACCGCCCTCTTAGCGGGGGTCACAGATACGCAGTATTTT
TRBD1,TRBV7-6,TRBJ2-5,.,CASSARDRDLQETQYF,TGTGCCAGCAGCGCCCGGGACAGGGACCTACAAGAGACCCAGTACTTC
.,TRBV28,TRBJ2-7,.,CASSLGRKWSGVSYEQYF,TGTGCCAGCAGTCTGGGGAGGAAATGGTCGGGAGTATCCTACGAGCAGTACTTC
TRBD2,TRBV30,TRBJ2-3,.,CAWRRTSGGLNTQYF,TGTGCCTGGAGACGGACTAGCGGGGGCCTCAATACGCAGTATTTT
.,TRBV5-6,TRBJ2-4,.,CASSFLGTGTWDIQYF,TGTGCCAGCAGCTTTCTAGGAACAGGGACGTGGGACATTCAGTACTTC
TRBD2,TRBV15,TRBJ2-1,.,CATSRSGRESDEFF,TGTGCCACCAGCAGAAGTGGGCGGGAGAGTGATGAGTTCTTC
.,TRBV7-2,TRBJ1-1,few,CASSLMTGNTEAFF,TGTGCCAGCAGCTTAATGACAGGAAACACTGAAGCTTTCTTT
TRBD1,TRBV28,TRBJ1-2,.,CASSQGQNYGYTF,TGTGCCAGCAGTCAGGGACAGAACTATGGCTACACCTTC
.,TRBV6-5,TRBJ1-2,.,CASSRGRGYGYTF,TGTGCCAGCTCCCGAGGTCGGGGCTATGGCTACACCTTC
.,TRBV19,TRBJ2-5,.,CASSPRFGGSAETQYF,TGTGCCAGTAGTCCGAGGTTTGGGGGGTCGGCGGAGACCCAGTACTTC
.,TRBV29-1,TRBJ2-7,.,CSVFTGAEQYF,TGCAGCGTTTTCACTGGGGCCGAGCAGTACTTC
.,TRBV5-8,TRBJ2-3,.,CASSLYSGNQDTQYF,TGTGCCAGCAGCTTGTACTCGGGGAACCAAGATACGCAGTATTTT
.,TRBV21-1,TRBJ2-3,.,CATRGYRENSSTDTQYF,TGTGCCACCCGGGGTTACAGGGAGAATTCTAGCACAGATACGCAGTATTTT
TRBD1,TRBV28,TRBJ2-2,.,CASQGAAGELFF,TGTGCCAGCCAGGGGGCGGCCGGGGAGCTGTTTTTT
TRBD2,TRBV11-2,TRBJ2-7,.,CASSFGLAYEQYF,TGTGCCAGCAGCTTCGGACTAGCGTACGAGCAGTACTTC
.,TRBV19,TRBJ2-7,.,CASSNDNSYEQYF,TGTGCCAGTTCCAACGACAACTCCTACGAGCAGTACTTC
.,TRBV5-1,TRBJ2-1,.,CASSLQGLSYNEQFF,TGCGCCAGCAGCTTACAGGGCCTCTCCTACAATGAGCAGTTCTTC
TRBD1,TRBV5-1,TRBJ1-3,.,CASRRTGSGNTIYF,TGCGCCAGCAGAAGGACAGGCTCTGGAAACACCATATATTTT
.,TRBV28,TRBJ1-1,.,CASSPSVSTEAFF,TGTGCCAGCAGTCCCTCCGTCAGCACTGAAGCTTTCTTT
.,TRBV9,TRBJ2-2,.,CASSVSGLTGELFF,TGTGCCAGCAGCGTATCAGGGTTGACCGGGGAGCTGTTTTTT
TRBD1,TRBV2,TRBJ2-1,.,CASSSGTGEGEQFF,TGTGCCAGCAGTTCCGGGACAGGGGAAGGTGAGCAGTTCTTC
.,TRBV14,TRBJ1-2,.,CASSQQTGGTYGYTF,TGTGCCAGCAGCCAACAGACAGGTGGGACCTATGGCTACACCTTC
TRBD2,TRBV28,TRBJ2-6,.,CASSDSSGRAGANVLTF,TGTGCCAGCAGTGATTCTAGCGGGAGGGCTGGGGCCAACGTCCTGACTTTC
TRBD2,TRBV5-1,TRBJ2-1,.,CASSSRAGVLNEQFF,TGCGCCAGCAGCTCCAGGGCGGGAGTTCTCAATGAGCAGTTCTTC
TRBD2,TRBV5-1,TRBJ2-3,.,CASSLASGRGPTDTQYF,TGCGCCAGCAGCTTGGCTAGCGGGAGGGGACCCACAGATACGCAGTATTTT
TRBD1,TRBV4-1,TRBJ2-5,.,CASSRGQGAVETQYF,TGCGCCAGCAGCCGCGGACAGGGGGCAGTGGAGACCCAGTACTTC
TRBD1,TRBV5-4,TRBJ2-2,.,CASSQAWTGLTGELFF,TGTGCCAGCAGCCAGGCGTGGACAGGGCTCACCGGGGAGCTGTTTTTT
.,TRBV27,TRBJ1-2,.,CASSLIGERVYGYTF,TGTGCCAGCAGTTTGATCGGGGAAAGGGTCTATGGCTACACCTTC
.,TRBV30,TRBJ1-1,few,CAWSTGSYTEAFF,TGTGCCTGGAGTACAGGGTCGTACACTGAAGCTTTCTTT
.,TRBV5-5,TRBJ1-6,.,CASSLRHGGDSPLHF,TGTGCCAGCAGCTTGCGGCACGGTGGAGATTCACCCCTCCACTTT
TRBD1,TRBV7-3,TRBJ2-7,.,CASSSLRKDRVHQRQAYEQYF,TGTGCCAGCAGCTCCCTCCGGAAGGACAGGGTCCATCAACGTCAAGCCTACGAGCAGTACTTC
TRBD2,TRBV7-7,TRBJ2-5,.,CAIATSGGPTGTQYF,TGTGCTATCGCGACTAGCGGGGGACCTACTGGGACCCAGTACTTC
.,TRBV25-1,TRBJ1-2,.,CASSVSGHGYTF,TGTGCCAGCAGTGTATCGGGACACGGCTACACCTTC